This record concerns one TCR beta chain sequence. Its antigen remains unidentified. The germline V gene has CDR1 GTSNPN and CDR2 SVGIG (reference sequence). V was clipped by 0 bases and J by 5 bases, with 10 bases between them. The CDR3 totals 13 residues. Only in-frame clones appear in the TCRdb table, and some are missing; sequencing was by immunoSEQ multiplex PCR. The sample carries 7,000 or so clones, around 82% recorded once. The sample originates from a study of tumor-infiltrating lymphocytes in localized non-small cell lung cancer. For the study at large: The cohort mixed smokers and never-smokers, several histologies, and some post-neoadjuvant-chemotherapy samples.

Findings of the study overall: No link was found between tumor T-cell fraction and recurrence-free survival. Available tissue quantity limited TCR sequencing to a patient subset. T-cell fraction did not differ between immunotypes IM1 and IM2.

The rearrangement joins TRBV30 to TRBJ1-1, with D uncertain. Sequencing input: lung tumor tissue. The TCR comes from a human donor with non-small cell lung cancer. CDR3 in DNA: TGTGCCTGGAGTGTAAGAGGAAGAACTGAAGCTTTCTTT. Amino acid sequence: CAWSVRGRTEAFF.